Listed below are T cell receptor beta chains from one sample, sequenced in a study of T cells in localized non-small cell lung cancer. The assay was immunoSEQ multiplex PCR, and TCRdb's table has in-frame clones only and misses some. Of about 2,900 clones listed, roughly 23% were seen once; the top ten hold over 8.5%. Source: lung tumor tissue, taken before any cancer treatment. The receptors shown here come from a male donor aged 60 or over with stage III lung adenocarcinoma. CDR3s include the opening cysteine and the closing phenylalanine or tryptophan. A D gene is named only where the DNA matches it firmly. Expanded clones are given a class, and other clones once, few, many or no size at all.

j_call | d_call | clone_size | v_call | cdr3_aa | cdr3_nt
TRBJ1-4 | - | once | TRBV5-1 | CASGSTGNSNEKLFF | TGCGCCAGTGGTTCGACAGGAAATTCTAATGAAAAACTGTTTTTT
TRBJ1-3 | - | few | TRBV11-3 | CASSPGRTSGNTIYF | TGTGCCAGCAGCCCTGGACGGACCTCTGGAAACACCATATATTTT
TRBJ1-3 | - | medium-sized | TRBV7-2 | CASSFHSGNTIYF | TGTGCCAGCAGCTTCCACTCTGGAAACACCATATATTTT
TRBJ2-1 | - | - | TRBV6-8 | CASSYEGNPHNEQFF | TGTGCCAGCAGTTATGAGGGGAATCCACACAATGAGCAGTTCTTC
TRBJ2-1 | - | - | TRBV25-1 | CASSEYISRDRSYNEQFF | TGTGCCAGCAGTGAATATATTTCACGGGACCGGTCCTACAATGAGCAGTTCTTC
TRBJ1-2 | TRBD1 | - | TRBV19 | CASFDRGDWNGYTF | TGTGCCAGCTTCGACAGGGGGGACTGGAATGGCTACACCTTC
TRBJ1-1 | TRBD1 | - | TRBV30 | CAWSSGQFTEAFF | TGTGCCTGGAGTTCGGGACAGTTCACTGAAGCTTTCTTT
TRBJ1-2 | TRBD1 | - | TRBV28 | CASSSRDRENYGYTF | TGTGCCAGCAGTTCCCGGGACAGAGAAAACTATGGCTACACCTTC
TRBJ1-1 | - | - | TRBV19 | CASSNQGLNTEAFF | TGTGCCAGTAGTAATCAGGGGTTGAACACTGAAGCTTTCTTT
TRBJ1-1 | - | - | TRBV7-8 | CASSLVRAVEAFF | TGTGCCAGCAGCTTAGTCAGGGCAGTTGAAGCTTTCTTT
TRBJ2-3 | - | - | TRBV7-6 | CASSLSVLPTDTQYF | TGTGCCAGCAGCTTAAGTGTTCTCCCCACAGATACGCAGTATTTT
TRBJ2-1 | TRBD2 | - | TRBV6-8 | CASSTRRLAGPYNEQFF | TGTGCCAGCAGTACCCGTCGACTAGCGGGACCCTACAATGAGCAGTTCTTC
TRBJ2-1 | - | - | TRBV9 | CASSVEGGSNEQFF | TGTGCCAGCAGCGTAGAAGGAGGGTCCAATGAGCAGTTCTTC
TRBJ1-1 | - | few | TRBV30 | CAWEIGGNTEAFF | TGTGCCTGGGAGATAGGGGGGAACACTGAAGCTTTCTTT
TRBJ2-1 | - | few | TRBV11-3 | CASRRTGLSYNEQFF | TGTGCCAGCAGGCGAACCGGCCTCTCCTACAATGAGCAGTTCTTC
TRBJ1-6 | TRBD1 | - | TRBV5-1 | CASSFDADRVNSPLHF | TGCGCCAGCAGCTTCGACGCGGACAGGGTGAATTCACCCCTCCACTTT
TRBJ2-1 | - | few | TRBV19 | CASTGAGWAYNEQFF | TGTGCCAGTACCGGAGCGGGTTGGGCCTACAATGAGCAGTTCTTC
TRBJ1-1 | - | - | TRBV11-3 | CASRPMLGAGTEAFF | TGTGCCAGCAGGCCTATGCTGGGGGCGGGCACTGAAGCTTTCTTT
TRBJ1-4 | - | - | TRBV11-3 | CASSATAGAWVNEKLFF | TGTGCCAGCAGCGCGACTGCGGGGGCCTGGGTTAATGAAAAACTGTTTTTT
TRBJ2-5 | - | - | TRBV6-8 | CASKAVGGVGETQYF | TGTGCCAGCAAGGCGGTAGGGGGAGTGGGGGAGACCCAGTACTTC
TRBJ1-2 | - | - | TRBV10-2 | CASSASLPYGYTF | TGCGCCAGCAGCGCTTCTCTTCCTTATGGCTACACCTTC
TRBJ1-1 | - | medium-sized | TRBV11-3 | CASSLGTGLNTEAFF | TGTGCCAGCAGCTTAGGAACAGGGTTGAACACTGAAGCTTTCTTT
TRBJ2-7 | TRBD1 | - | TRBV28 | CASSPTATGPYEQYF | TGTGCCAGCAGTCCGACCGCGACAGGGCCCTACGAGCAGTACTTC
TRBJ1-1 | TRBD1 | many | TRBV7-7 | CASSLGGGQAAQYTEAFF | TGTGCCAGCAGCTTAGGCGGGGGACAGGCCGCACAGTACACTGAAGCTTTCTTT
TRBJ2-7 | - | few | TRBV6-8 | CAISARTPLEQYF | TGTGCCATCAGTGCAAGGACACCGCTCGAGCAGTACTTC
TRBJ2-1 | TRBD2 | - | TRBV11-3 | CASSLGLAGGLGQFF | TGTGCCAGCAGCTTGGGGCTAGCGGGGGGACTGGGGCAGTTCTTC
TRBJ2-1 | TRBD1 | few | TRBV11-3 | CASSLERGQGGNEQFF | TGTGCCAGCAGCTTAGAAAGGGGACAGGGTGGCAATGAGCAGTTCTTC
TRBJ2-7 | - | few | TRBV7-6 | CASSLDPGRSYEQYF | TGTGCCAGCAGCTTGGACCCGGGACGGAGCTACGAGCAGTACTTC
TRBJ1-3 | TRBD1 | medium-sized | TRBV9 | CASSGGTDGNTIYF | TGTGCCAGCAGCGGCGGGACAGATGGAAACACCATATATTTT
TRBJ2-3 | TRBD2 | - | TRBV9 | CASSVLAGPTDTQYF | TGTGCCAGCAGCGTACTAGCGGGCCCCACAGATACGCAGTATTTT
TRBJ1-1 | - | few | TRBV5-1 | CASSGGVPNTEAFF | TGCGCCAGCAGCGGGGGGGTCCCGAACACTGAAGCTTTCTTT
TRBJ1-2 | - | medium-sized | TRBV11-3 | CASSLELTTNYGYTF | TGTGCCAGCAGCTTGGAGCTGACAACGAACTATGGCTACACCTTC
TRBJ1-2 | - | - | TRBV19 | CASSIDHGSTKGYTF | TGTGCCAGTAGTATAGATCACGGCAGTACTAAAGGCTACACCTTC
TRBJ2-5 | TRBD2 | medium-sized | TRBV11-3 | CASSPPGTSGQETQYF | TGTGCCAGCAGCCCACCCGGGACTAGCGGGCAAGAGACCCAGTACTTC
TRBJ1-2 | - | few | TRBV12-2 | CATLQLGGGYGYTF | TGTGCCACTCTCCAGTTAGGGGGCGGCTATGGCTACACCTTC
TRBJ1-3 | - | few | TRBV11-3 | CASSYGAPGNTIYF | TGTGCCAGCAGCTATGGAGCTCCTGGAAACACCATATATTTT
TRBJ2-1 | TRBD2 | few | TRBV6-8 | CASSYSRLAGSYNEQFF | TGTGCCAGCAGTTACTCGAGGCTAGCGGGGTCCTACAATGAGCAGTTCTTC
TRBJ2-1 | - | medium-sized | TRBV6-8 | CASSAYRVVIGNEQFF | TGTGCCAGCAGTGCCTACAGGGTTGTAATTGGCAATGAGCAGTTCTTC
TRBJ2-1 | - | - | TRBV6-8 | CASSYLGQNEQFF | TGTGCCAGCAGTTACCTCGGACAGAACGAGCAGTTCTTC
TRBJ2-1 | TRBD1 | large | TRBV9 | CASSARGQGADNEQFF | TGTGCCAGCAGCGCACGCGGACAGGGGGCTGACAATGAGCAGTTCTTC
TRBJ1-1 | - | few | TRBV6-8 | CASTKVGPVWKAFF | TGTGCCAGCACCAAGGTGGGGCCCGTCTGGAAAGCTTTCTTT